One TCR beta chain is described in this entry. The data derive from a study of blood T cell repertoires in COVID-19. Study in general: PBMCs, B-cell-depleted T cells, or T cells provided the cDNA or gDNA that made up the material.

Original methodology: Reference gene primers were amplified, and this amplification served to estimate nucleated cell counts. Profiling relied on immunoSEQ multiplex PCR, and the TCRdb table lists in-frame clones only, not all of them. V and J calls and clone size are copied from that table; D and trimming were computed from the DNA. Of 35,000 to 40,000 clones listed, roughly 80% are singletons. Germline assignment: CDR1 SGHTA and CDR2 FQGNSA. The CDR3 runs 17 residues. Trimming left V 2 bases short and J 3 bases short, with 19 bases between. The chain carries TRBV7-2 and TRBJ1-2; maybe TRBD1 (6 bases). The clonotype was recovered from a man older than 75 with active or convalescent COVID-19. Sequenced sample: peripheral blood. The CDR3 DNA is TGTGCCAGCAGCTTATCAGGGACGGAAGGGGGATACTATGGCTACACCTTC. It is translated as CASSLSGTEGGYYGYTF. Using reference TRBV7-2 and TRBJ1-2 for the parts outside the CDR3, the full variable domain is GAGVSQSPSNKVTEKGKDVELRCDPISGHTALYWYRQSLGQGLEFLIYFQGNSAPDKSGLPSDRFSAERTGGSVSTLTIQRTQQEDSAVYLCASSLSGTEGGYYGYTFGSGTRLTVV.